Each of the 14 T cell receptor beta chains below was sequenced from the same sample in a study of multiple sclerosis patients with progressive multifocal leukoencephalopathy. The assay was immunoSEQ multiplex PCR, and TCRdb's table has in-frame clones only and misses some. The data contain tens of thousands of clones, 90% to 95% of them singletons. Time point of the sample: before natalizumab initiation. Sequencing input: PBMCs. The receptors here all came from a man younger than 40 with multiple sclerosis.

This rearrangement joins TRBV6-6 to TRBJ1-5, with a possible D match to TRBD1 (6 bases). The germline CDR1 and CDR2 sequences are MNHNY and SVGAGI (reference sequence). The CDR3 length is 14 residues. The germline V and J ends were trimmed by 6 bases and 4 bases, with 13 bases remaining between them. CDR3 loop: CASSPGTGNQPQHF. CDR3 bases: TGTGCCAGCAGCCCTGGTACAGGGAATCAGCCCCAGCATTTT.

The gene calls are TRBV6-6 and TRBJ1-5, with 8 bases aligning to TRBD1. V lost 8 bases, J lost 2 bases, and 8 bases stayed unmatched. The germline V gene encodes CDR1 MNHNY and CDR2 SVGAGI (reference sequence). This CDR3 has 15 amino acids. CDR3 DNA sequence: TGTGCCAGCCTCCCTCCGGGACAGGGCAATCAGCCCCAGCATTTT. Its protein is CASLPPGQGNQPQHF.

V usage is TRBV11-2 and J usage is TRBJ2-5, with D hard to call. The ends were cut back, 4 bases at V and 3 bases at J, with 12 bases in the middle. CDR1 and CDR2 (germline): SGHAT, FQNNGV. The CDR3 is 14 amino acids. Written as DNA, the CDR3 is TGTGCCAGCAGCTCCCGGAACCAAAAAGAGACCCAGTACTTC. This codes for CASSSRNQKETQYF.

The chain has TRBV12-2 and TRBJ2-5; TRBD1 was called by the table and not checked on the DNA. TRBV12-2 is reported as a pseudogene. The CDR3 is made up of 16 amino acids. CDR3 DNA: TGTGCAAGTCGCTTTGGGGATGACAGGGATCTAAAGACCCAGTACTTC. Its protein is CASRFGDDRDLKTQYF.

The CDR3 nucleotides read TGTGCCAGCAGCTTAGTTGGACAGACGGGCACTGAAGCTTTCTTT. Its translation is CASSLVGQTGTEAFF. The V call is TRBV7-2, the J call TRBJ1-1; D might be TRBD1 (6 bases). CDR1 and CDR2 from the germline V gene are SGHTA and FQGNSA. Trimming took 1 base from V and 4 from J, leaving 13 bases between them. The CDR3 runs 15 residues.

The V and J genes are TRBV29-1 and TRBJ1-6, with 10 nucleotides matching TRBD1. Germline trimming cut 7 bases from V and 7 bases from J; bases unmatched to any gene: 10. This CDR3 comprises 15 residues. CDR1 SQVTM and CDR2 ANQGSEA come from the germline V gene. CDR3 in DNA: TGCAGCGCAAGAGAAGGACAGGGGGGGAATTCACCCCTCCACTTT. It encodes CSAREGQGGNSPLHF. The variable domain in full, with the rest retrieved from reference TRBV29-1 and TRBJ1-6, is SAVISQKPSRDICQRGTSLTIQCQVDSQVTMMFWYRQQPGQSLTLIATANQGSEATYESGFVIDKFPISRPNLTFSTLTVSNMSPEDSSIYLCSAREGQGGNSPLHFGNGTRLTVT.

The genes are TRBV7-2 and TRBJ2-1; 13 positions match TRBD2. The V and J ends lost 5 bases and 7 bases, in that order; junction bases with no gene match: 8. CDR1 and CDR2 (germline): SGHTA, FQGNSA. This CDR3 region has 16 residues. CDR3 amino acids: CASSPSLAGGWNEQFF. For the CDR3, the DNA is TGTGCCAGCAGCCCATCACTAGCGGGAGGGTGGAATGAGCAGTTCTTC.

The chain uses TRBV2 and TRBJ1-1; D gene ambiguous. V was clipped by 0 bases and J by 4 bases, with 12 bases between them. Germline CDR1 SNHLY, CDR2 FYNNEI. CDR3 size: 15 residues. Here the CDR3 reads CASSEALRPITEAFF. CDR3 bases: TGTGCCAGCAGTGAAGCGCTTCGACCGATCACTGAAGCTTTCTTT.

The rearrangement uses TRBV7-2 and TRBJ2-1, with 7 positions matching TRBD2. The CDR3 consists of 15 residues. Germline V gene lookup returns CDR1 SGHTA and CDR2 FQGNSA. V trimming: 1 base; J trimming: 2 bases; junction bases outside the gene matches: 2. Written as DNA, the CDR3 is TGTGCCAGCAGCTTAGGCGGGAGCGCCTACAATGAGCAGTTCTTC. This translates into CASSLGGSAYNEQFF.

This chain connects TRBV7-9 to TRBJ1-2, with 8 bases identical to TRBD1. Unmatched junction bases numbered 10, after V lost 2 bases and J lost 2 bases. Looked up from germline, CDR1 is SEHNR and CDR2 is FQNEAQ (reference sequence). This CDR3 contains 17 residues. CDR3 DNA sequence: TGTGCCAGCAGCTTATCCAGGGGGCATTCGGCGAACTATGGCTACACCTTC. As protein: CASSLSRGHSANYGYTF.

This clone showed up just once. This chain uses TRBV5-1 with TRBJ2-1, with 10 nucleotides matching TRBD2. The germline V gene has CDR1 SGHRS and CDR2 YFSETQ. The CDR3 has 14 amino acids. The V and J ends lost 2 bases and 5 bases, in that order; junction bases with no gene match: 1. The CDR3, as DNA: TGCGCCAGCAGCTTCCTAGCGGGAGACAATGAGCAGTTCTTC. As protein: CASSFLAGDNEQFF.

A single count supports this clone. The rearrangement uses TRBV11-2 and TRBJ2-3; D unresolved. The CDR3 has 14 amino acids. CDR1 and CDR2 from the germline V gene are SGHAT and FQNNGV. Trimming took off 0 bases at V and 5 bases at J, with 9 bases between the two ends. CDR3 in DNA: TGTGCCAGCAGCTTAGACCGCATAGTAGATACGCAGTATTTT. Translating it yields CASSLDRIVDTQYF. The whole variable domain, filled in from reference TRBV11-2 and TRBJ2-3, reads EAGVAQSPRYKIIEKRQSVAFWCNPISGHATLYWYQQILGQGPKLLIQFQNNGVVDDSQLPKDRFSAERLKGVDSTLKIQPAKLEDSAVYLCASSLDRIVDTQYFGPGTRLTVL.

The chain employs TRBV6-4 and TRBJ2-3, with 7 bases aligning to TRBD2. Germline CDR1 MRHNA, CDR2 SNTAGT. This CDR3 is 15 amino acids long. The ends lost 0 bases at V and 2 bases at J; junction bases unmatched: 2. The CDR3 sequence: CASSDSGGTTDTQYF. In DNA form, the CDR3 reads TGTGCCAGCAGTGACTCGGGGGGGACCACAGATACGCAGTATTTT.

The CDR3 DNA reads as TGTGCCAGCACGCGGGAGAGAGGGTACAATGAGCAGTTCTTC. This translates into CASTRERGYNEQFF. V is TRBV6-5 and J is TRBJ2-1, with 7 bases identical to TRBD2. V was pared by 7 bases and J by 4 bases, with 7 bases of the junction left unmatched. Germline V gene sequence: CDR1 MNHEY, CDR2 SVGAGI. This CDR3 has 14 residues.